The sequence of this TCR beta chain was determined in a study of neoadjuvant anti-PD-1 for oral cavity cancer. This clone showed up just once. Sample time point: after neoadjuvant nivolumab, at surgical resection. Sequencing used immunoSEQ multiplex PCR; TCRdb keeps in-frame clones, though not all of them. The table includes tens of thousands of clones, 80% to 90% detected once. The specimen comprised PBMCs, sampled after nivolumab (anti-PD-1) treatment. The TCR sequence derives from a person aged 40 to 85 with oral cavity squamous cell carcinoma.

CDR3 region: CAWSSKSGGGQPQHF. The CDR3 DNA reads as TGTGCCTGGAGTAGTAAGTCAGGGGGCGGTCAGCCCCAGCATTTT. The gene calls are TRBV30 and TRBJ1-5; the match to TRBD1 covers 8 bases. This CDR3 spans 15 amino acids. Germline V gene data show CDR1 as GTSNPN and CDR2 as SVGIG (reference sequence). V shed 2 bases and J 6 bases; nucleotides not matched to a gene: 9.